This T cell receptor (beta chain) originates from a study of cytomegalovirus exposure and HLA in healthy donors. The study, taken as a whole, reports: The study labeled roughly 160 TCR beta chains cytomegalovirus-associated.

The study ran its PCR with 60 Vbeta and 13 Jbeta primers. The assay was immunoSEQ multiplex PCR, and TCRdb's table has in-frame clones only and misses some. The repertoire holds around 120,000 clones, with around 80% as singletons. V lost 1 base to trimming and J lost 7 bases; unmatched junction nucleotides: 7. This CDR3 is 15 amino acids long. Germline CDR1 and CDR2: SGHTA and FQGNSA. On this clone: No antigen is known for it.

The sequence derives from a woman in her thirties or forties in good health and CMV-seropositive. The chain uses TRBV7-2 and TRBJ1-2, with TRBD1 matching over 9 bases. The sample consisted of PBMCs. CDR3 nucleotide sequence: TGTGCCAGCAGCTTAGGTCCGGACAGGGGAACTGGCTACACCTTC. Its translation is CASSLGPDRGTGYTF.